Given below is one TCR beta chain in context. Its antigen is unknown. Base-call qualities are not available, and no considerably larger clone is one nucleotide away. The sample is drawn from a study of tumor T cells in aggressive B-cell lymphoma (dated by TCRdb to 2016 to 2017). The library was prepared using the immunoSEQ multiplex PCR assay. TCRdb holds this immuneACCESS table with in-frame rearrangements only. Some clones are missing; in checked studies, unresolved V genes explain under half, and the rest has no known cause. The sample has 300 to 350 clones on record, around 98% of them singletons. In total, the top ten clones hold roughly 9% of the sample. Its CDR3 holds 12 amino acids, cysteine through phenylalanine. The sequence is cut down to CDR3 DNA, 36 bases in frame from base 1. CDR1 MDHEN and CDR2 SYDVKM are derived from the germline V gene. Between the V and J ends, shortened by 3 bases and 3 bases respectively, the junction contains 5 bases.

The chain was built from TRBV28 and TRBJ1-1; the D segment cannot be called with confidence. This TCR derives from an adult with diffuse large B cell lymphoma. The sequenced sample was tumor tissue. The nucleotide sequence is given as TGTGCCAGCAGTTTGAGGGACACTGAAGCTTTCTTT. This codes for CASSLRDTEAFF.